This T cell receptor (beta chain) stems from a study of blood T cell repertoires in COVID-19. In the authors' workflow: Cell counts per sample came from amplifying reference gene primers. Assay: immunoSEQ multiplex PCR; the TCRdb copy retains only in-frame clones and omits some. V and J calls and clone size are copied from that table; D and trimming were computed from the DNA. The table includes 200,000 to 250,000 clones, under 90% detected once. This clone was seen more than once but under ten times. Germline V CDR1 and CDR2: SGHDN, FVKESK. Trimming left V 1 base short and J 3 bases short, with 7 bases between. The CDR3 consists of 13 residues.

Sequencing was carried out using peripheral blood. The TCR comes from an elderly man with acute or convalescent COVID-19. The rearrangement uses TRBV14 and TRBJ2-7, with unresolved D. The CDR3 bases are TGTGCCAGCAGCCAAGGCGGCTACTACGAGCAGTACTTC. Its protein product is CASSQGGYYEQYF.